A selection of T cell receptor beta chains follows, all from one sample in a study of blood T cell repertoires in COVID-19. Clones were read by immunoSEQ multiplex PCR, and TCRdb kept only the in-frame ones, dropping some. The table records around 300,000 clones, around 90% of them present only once. Sequenced: peripheral blood. The origin of the receptors is a man aged 50 to 60 with acute or convalescent COVID-19. CDR3s include the opening cysteine and the closing phenylalanine or tryptophan. D genes are given only for firm matches. Clone size, where shown, is once, few, many, or a class for clones that have expanded.

V gene	D gene	J gene	clone size	CDR3 DNA	CDR3 protein
TRBV27	TRBD1	TRBJ1-2	-	TGTGCCAGCAGTTTGGTGACAGGGGGTTATGGCTACACCTTC	CASSLVTGGYGYTF
TRBV25-1	TRBD1	TRBJ2-1	-	TGTGCCAGCAGTGAATTGGGACAGGGGGCAAACAATGAGCAGTTCTTC	CASSELGQGANNEQFF
TRBV5-1	-	TRBJ1-2	-	TGCGCCAGCAGCTTGGCCGGGGAGGGCTACACCTTC	CASSLAGEGYTF
TRBV2	-	TRBJ2-6	-	TGTGCCAGCAGGGACAGTTCTGGGGCCAACGTCCTGACTTTC	CASRDSSGANVLTF
TRBV11-2	-	TRBJ1-3	-	TGTGCCAGCAGCTTAGTCGCAGGTCCCGGAAACACCATATATTTT	CASSLVAGPGNTIYF
TRBV11-3	-	TRBJ2-4	once	TGTGCCAGCAGCCCACCCTCAGGGATTCAGTACTTC	CASSPPSGIQYF
TRBV12-5	-	TRBJ2-7	once	TGTGCTAGTGGTTTTGGACTTCCGTCCTCCTACGAGCAGTACTTC	CASGFGLPSSYEQYF
TRBV5-6	-	TRBJ2-7	once	TGTGCCAGCAGCTCTTCGGGAGCCAGGCAGTACTTC	CASSSSGARQYF
TRBV18	-	TRBJ1-2	-	TGTGCCAGCTCACCTATTATGGGGGCGATCAATGGCTACACCTTC	CASSPIMGAINGYTF
TRBV18	-	TRBJ1-1	-	TGTGCCAGCTCACGACAGGTTGAGGTCACTGAAGCTTTCTTT	CASSRQVEVTEAFF
TRBV12-2	-	TRBJ2-5	few	TGTGCAAGTCGCTTAGGGGGAGCGTGCCTGAAGAGGACCCAGTACTTC	CASRLGGACLKRTQYF
TRBV25-1	-	TRBJ2-7	-	TGTGCCAGCAGTGGAGAGGACAGACACTACGAGCAGTACTTC	CASSGEDRHYEQYF
TRBV29-1	TRBD2	TRBJ2-1	-	TGCAGCGCCGAGGGGCGGGGGGGCTCCTACAATGAGCAGTTCTTC	CSAEGRGGSYNEQFF
TRBV10-2	TRBD2	TRBJ2-5	-	TGCGCCAGCAGCAGAACTAGCGACCAAGAGACCCAGTACTTC	CASSRTSDQETQYF
TRBV19	TRBD1	TRBJ1-1	-	TGTGCCAGTAGTCAGACAGGGCGGGACACTGAAGCTTTCTTT	CASSQTGRDTEAFF
TRBV5-1	-	TRBJ1-1	-	TGCGCCAGCAGCTTGAACAGTCAGAACACTGAAGCTTTCTTT	CASSLNSQNTEAFF
TRBV28	-	TRBJ1-5	-	TGTGCCAGCAGTTTTGGGGGGAAAGGGCAGCCCCAGCATTTT	CASSFGGKGQPQHF
TRBV4-2	TRBD1	TRBJ1-6	-	TGTGCCAGCAGCCTTGGACAGGGGGCGCGTAATTCACCCCTCCACTTT	CASSLGQGARNSPLHF
TRBV5-5	TRBD1	TRBJ1-1	-	TGTGCCAGCAGCCGACAGGGGATGAATACTGAAGCTTTCTTT	CASSRQGMNTEAFF
TRBV6-6	-	TRBJ2-2	-	TGTGCCAGCAGTTACGATGCGGGACGGACCGGGGAGCTGTTTTTT	CASSYDAGRTGELFF
TRBV5-1	TRBD2	TRBJ2-1	-	TGCGCCAGCAGTCCTAGCGGTTCCTCCTACAATGAGCAGTTCTTC	CASSPSGSSYNEQFF
TRBV5-4	-	TRBJ1-1	-	TGTGCCAGCAGCGCAACGGGAGGCACTGAAGCTTTCTTT	CASSATGGTEAFF
TRBV6-5	TRBD1	TRBJ1-4	-	TGTGCCAGCAGTTATGACAGGGACGAAAAACTGTTTTTT	CASSYDRDEKLFF
TRBV21-1	-	TRBJ2-1	-	TGTGCCAGCAGCGGTTGGAGGGGCGGCTACAATGAGCAGTTCTTC	CASSGWRGGYNEQFF
TRBV6-5	TRBD2	TRBJ2-1	-	TGTGCCAGCAGGACTAGCGGGGCAGCAGGTGAGCAGTTCTTC	CASRTSGAAGEQFF
TRBV19	-	TRBJ1-1	-	TGTGCCAGTAGTATAAGGAGGGGAACTGAAGCTTTCTTT	CASSIRRGTEAFF
TRBV5-4	-	TRBJ1-1	-	TGTGCCAGCAGCACCGCGGGGAAGTACACTGAAGCTTTCTTT	CASSTAGKYTEAFF
TRBV30	TRBD1	TRBJ1-2	-	TGTGCCTGGAATTCCGGGACAGGTATCGATGGCTACACCTTC	CAWNSGTGIDGYTF
TRBV27	-	TRBJ2-1	-	TGTGCCAGCGCCCTGGGACAAGACAATGAGCAGTTCTTC	CASALGQDNEQFF
TRBV27	TRBD1	TRBJ1-2	-	TGTGCCAGCAGTCGGGACAGGGACTATGGCTACACCTTC	CASSRDRDYGYTF
TRBV30	TRBD1	TRBJ2-1	once	TGTGCCTTAAGGACAGGCAACTACAATGAGCAGTTCTTC	CALRTGNYNEQFF
TRBV18	-	TRBJ2-1	-	TGTGCCAGCTCACCAAGCTCGCGGGACGCGACGTCGAATGAGCAGTTCTTC	CASSPSSRDATSNEQFF
TRBV7-9	TRBD1	TRBJ1-4	-	TGTGCCAGCAGCTTAGGAGTAGTGACAGGGTATGAAAAACTGTTTTTT	CASSLGVVTGYEKLFF
TRBV27	TRBD1	TRBJ1-2	once	TGTGCCAGCAGTAACCGAGGACAGGTTGCGGCCTATGGCTACACCTTC	CASSNRGQVAAYGYTF
TRBV9	-	TRBJ1-1	-	TGTGCCAGCAGCCGCGATGCGAACACTGAAGCTTTCTTT	CASSRDANTEAFF
TRBV11-3	TRBD1	TRBJ2-5	-	TGTGCCAGCAGCGTACAGGGGAGCGAGACCCAGTACTTC	CASSVQGSETQYF
TRBV19	TRBD1	TRBJ1-2	-	TGTGCCAGTAGTCCCGACAGGGTAGACTATGGCTACACCTTC	CASSPDRVDYGYTF
TRBV15	TRBD1	TRBJ1-5	-	TGTGCCACCAGCAGAGATCGGGACAGGGGACCCAATCAGCCCCAGCATTTT	CATSRDRDRGPNQPQHF
TRBV12-1	-	TRBJ1-3	-	TGTGCCAGCAGTCTCCACAGGGAATCTGGAAACACCATATATTTT	CASSLHRESGNTIYF